A single sample gave rise to the 30 T cell receptor beta chains below, sequenced in a study of T cell changes during pregnancy in multiple sclerosis. The table came from immunoSEQ multiplex PCR; TCRdb's copy has only in-frame clones and leaves some out. The table lists more than 90,000 clones, more than 85% of them singletons. The material was peripheral blood, obtained in the third trimester of pregnancy. These receptors originate from a female donor with multiple sclerosis, enrolled in a pregnancy study.

The genes are TRBV4-1 and TRBJ1-2; TRBD1 agrees at 10 bases. The ends lost 0 bases at V and 7 bases at J; junction bases unmatched: 5. Germline CDR1 reads MGHRA; CDR2 reads YSYEKL. The CDR3 totals 15 residues. The CDR3 loop reads CASSQDDRGRGGYTF. DNA of the CDR3: TGCGCCAGCAGCCAAGATGACAGGGGGCGGGGTGGCTACACCTTC.

CDR3 region: CASRLGRALGGTGELFF. DNA of the CDR3: TGTGCCAGTAGATTAGGCCGGGCCCTGGGCGGGACCGGGGAGCTGTTTTTT. This chain links TRBV19 with TRBJ2-2; D possibly corresponds to TRBD2 (5 bases). The CDR3 totals 17 residues. V shed 6 bases and J shed 5 bases, with 22 bases lying between them. The V gene's germline CDR1 is LNHDA and CDR2 SQIVND (reference sequence).

This chain joins TRBV11-2 and TRBJ2-1; TRBD2 agrees at 9 bases. Germline V CDR1 and CDR2: SGHAT, FQNNGV. The CDR3 contains 19 residues. J gave up 5 bases and V 4 bases, and 18 bases lay outside the gene matches. In DNA form, the CDR3 reads TGTGCCAGCAGCTCCTTAAGGGGGGCTAGCGGGATGAGGGACAATGAGCAGTTCTTC. Protein: CASSSLRGASGMRDNEQFF. Based on the CDR3 plus reference TRBV11-2 and TRBJ2-1, the full variable domain is EAGVAQSPRYKIIEKRQSVAFWCNPISGHATLYWYQQILGQGPKLLIQFQNNGVVDDSQLPKDRFSAERLKGVDSTLKIQPAKLEDSAVYLCASSSLRGASGMRDNEQFFGPGTRLTVL.

The CDR3 reads CATSPSGKNEKLFF. The CDR3, as DNA: TGTGCCACCAGCCCCTCCGGGAAGAATGAAAAACTGTTTTTT. The chain combines TRBV15 with TRBJ1-4; D is unresolved. Germline CDR1 and CDR2: LNHNV and YYDKDF (reference sequence). The CDR3 contains 14 residues. The V end was cut by 5 bases, the J end by 5 bases, with 12 bases between.

The chain combines TRBV27 with TRBJ2-1, with a weak D call TRBD2 (7 bases). Germline V gives CDR1 MNHEY, CDR2 SMNVEV (reference sequence). V was pared by 2 bases and J by 10 bases, with 12 bases between. The CDR3 has 13 residues. Here the CDR3 reads CASSLGGAGEQFF. CDR3 DNA sequence: TGTGCCAGCAGTTTAGGGGGGGCAGGGGAGCAGTTCTTC.

The chain employs TRBV28 and TRBJ1-1; 7 positions agree with TRBD1. This CDR3 is built from 14 residues. V trimming: 2 bases; J trimming: 3 bases; junction bases outside the gene matches: 3. CDR1 is MDHEN, CDR2 SYDVKM, per germline. As DNA, the CDR3 is TGTGCCAGCAGTTTAGCAGGGGGTGACACTGAAGCTTTCTTT. Encoded protein: CASSLAGGDTEAFF.

V is TRBV30 and J is TRBJ2-3, with TRBD2 as a possible D gene (6 bases). Germline CDR1 reads GTSNPN; CDR2 reads SVGIG (reference sequence). The CDR3 extends over 15 amino acids. The germline V and J ends were trimmed by 4 bases and 0 bases, with 14 bases remaining between them. CDR3 region: CAWTNRRVSTDTQYF. CDR3 nucleotides: TGTGCCTGGACCAACCGGAGGGTGAGCACAGATACGCAGTATTTT.

The CDR3, as DNA: TGTGCCAGCAGCCCCGTAGCGGGGGGGCCGAATGAGCAGTTCTTC. Its translation: CASSPVAGGPNEQFF. The chain combines TRBV7-6 with TRBJ2-1, with TRBD2 matching 11 bases. CDR1 is SGHVS, CDR2 FNYEAQ, per germline. This CDR3 region has 15 residues. Trimming removed 5 bases from V and 7 bases from J; junction bases left unmatched: 7.

This rearrangement joins TRBV6-6 to TRBJ1-5; a weak D match, TRBD1 (5 bases). The CDR3 length is 14 residues. CDR1 MNHNY and CDR2 SVGAGI come from the germline V gene (reference sequence). Deletions cut 2 bases from V and 7 bases from J, with 12 bases between. Here the CDR3 reads CASSYPQGGQPQHF. The DNA for the CDR3 is TGTGCCAGCAGTTACCCGCAGGGCGGACAGCCCCAGCATTTT.

The V gene is TRBV10-3, the J gene TRBJ2-3; possibly TRBD1 for D (6 bases). Looked up from germline, CDR1 is ENHRY and CDR2 is SYGVKD. V was pared by 4 bases and J by 4 bases, with 9 bases between. This CDR3 has 13 residues. The CDR3 DNA reads TGTGCCATCAGTGTGGACAGCGCAGATACGCAGTATTTT. Encoded protein: CAISVDSADTQYF.

The rearrangement uses TRBV28 and TRBJ1-2, with 8 bases aligning to TRBD1. Germline V gene lookup returns CDR1 MDHEN and CDR2 SYDVKM. V was clipped by 1 base and J by 4 bases; unmatched bases: 2. The CDR3 covers 14 residues. CDR3 nucleotides: TGTGCCAGCAGTTTATCAGGGGGCGGCTATGGCTACACCTTC. Translating gives CASSLSGGGYGYTF.

This chain uses TRBV30 with TRBJ1-2, with D maybe TRBD1 (5 bases). Germline lookup yields CDR1 GTSNPN and CDR2 SVGIG (reference sequence). V lost 3 bases to trimming and J lost 1 base, with 15 bases between them. The CDR3 has 15 amino acids. CDR3 sequence reads: CAWRFIDRVNYGYTF. In DNA form, the CDR3 reads TGTGCCTGGAGGTTCATTGACAGAGTTAACTATGGCTACACCTTC.

V usage is TRBV6-1 and J usage is TRBJ1-5; D remains unclear. Germline V CDR1 and CDR2: MNHNS, SASEGT. V gave up 2 bases and J gave up 7 bases, with 12 bases separating them. The CDR3 contains 14 residues. The chain's CDR3 is CASSETRGGQPQHF. As DNA, the CDR3 is TGTGCCAGCAGTGAAACGCGAGGCGGCCAGCCCCAGCATTTT.

CDR3 protein: CASSPLAGGPSRETQYF. CDR3 coding DNA: TGTGCCAGCAGCCCCCTAGCGGGGGGCCCGTCGAGGGAGACCCAGTACTTC. The chain is built from TRBV5-5 and TRBJ2-5; 11 bases align to TRBD2. J gave up 5 bases and V 4 bases, and 13 bases lay outside the gene matches. The germline CDR1 and CDR2 sequences are SGHKS and YYEKEE (reference sequence). This CDR3 is built from 17 residues. The full variable domain, with the rest looked up from reference TRBV5-5 and TRBJ2-5, is DAGVTQSPTHLIKTRGQQVTLRCSPISGHKSVSWYQQVLGQGPQFIFQYYEKEERGRGNFPDRFSARQFPNYSSELNVNALLLGDSALYLCASSPLAGGPSRETQYFGPGTRLLVL.

This clone has a handful of counts. The gene calls are TRBV5-4 and TRBJ1-1; TRBD1 might be the D (5 bases). Germline V gives CDR1 SGHNT, CDR2 YYREEE (reference sequence). Trimming took off 0 bases at V and 1 base at J, with 10 bases between the two ends. The CDR3 is 15 residues long. CDR3 nucleotides: TGTGCCAGCAGCTTGGGTGGACAAACGAACACTGAAGCTTTCTTT. Its protein product is CASSLGGQTNTEAFF.

V and J are TRBV7-6 and TRBJ1-1; 7 bases align to TRBD1. The germline V gene has CDR1 SGHVS and CDR2 FNYEAQ. Trimming took 1 base from V and 4 from J; bases not matched to a gene: 6. The CDR3 runs 15 residues. Here the CDR3 reads CASSLGGQRGTEAFF. The CDR3 bases are TGTGCCAGCAGCTTAGGGGGACAGAGGGGCACTGAAGCTTTCTTT.

The chain combines TRBV5-1 with TRBJ2-1, with TRBD2 matching over 15 bases. With 3 bases clipped from V and 6 bases from J, the junction kept 10 bases outside the gene matches. The CDR3 is made up of 18 amino acids. Germline V CDR1 and CDR2: SGHRS, YFSETQ. CDR3 nucleotide sequence: TGCGCCAGCAGCTACGGACTAGCGGGGGGGCTGGAGTCCAATGAGCAGTTCTTC. Protein sequence: CASSYGLAGGLESNEQFF.

This chain joins TRBV15 and TRBJ1-4; TRBD1 is a possible D gene (5 bases). CDR1 and CDR2 (germline): LNHNV, YYDKDF (reference sequence). The V gene lost 3 bases and the J gene lost 3 bases, with 26 bases spanning the gap. The CDR3 has 20 amino acids. The CDR3 region is CATSRSYGSGRRVSNEKLFF. For the CDR3, the DNA is TGTGCCACCAGCAGGTCATATGGGTCAGGGAGGCGGGTCTCTAATGAAAAACTGTTTTTT. Using reference TRBV15 and TRBJ1-4 for the parts outside the CDR3, the full variable domain is DAMVIQNPRYQVTQFGKPVTLSCSQTLNHNVMYWYQQKSSQAPKLLFHYYDKDFNNEADTPDNFQSRRPNTSFCFLDIRSPGLGDTAMYLCATSRSYGSGRRVSNEKLFFGSGTQLSVL.

The chain uses TRBV6-5 and TRBJ1-1; the match to TRBD1 covers 8 bases. Trimming took 2 bases from V and 4 from J; bases not matched to a gene: 0. CDR3 length: 13 amino acids. Germline values: CDR1 MNHEY, CDR2 SVGAGI. DNA for the CDR3: TGTGCCAGCAGTTACGGACAGGGCACTGAAGCTTTCTTT. This encodes CASSYGQGTEAFF.

The chain employs TRBV25-1 and TRBJ2-7; TRBD2 agrees at 7 bases. Germline V gene sequence: CDR1 MGHDK, CDR2 SYGVNS. The CDR3 is 14 residues long. Losses at the gene ends were 8 bases for V and 5 bases for J; bases not matched to a gene: 12. In DNA form, the CDR3 reads TGTGCCAGCGCGAAGGGAGGGAGGCGTAACGAGCAGTACTTC. This sequence encodes CASAKGGRRNEQYF.

This clone was counted once. The rearrangement uses TRBV27 and TRBJ1-2; a possible D gene is TRBD1 (6 bases). Deletions cut 5 bases from V and 5 bases from J, with 12 bases between. CDR1 is MNHEY and CDR2 is SMNVEV in the germline V gene (reference sequence). This CDR3 has 13 amino acids. The CDR3 reads CASSKQGGYGYTF. CDR3 nucleotides: TGTGCCAGCAGTAAACAGGGAGGGTATGGCTACACCTTC.

In its sample, this clone was seen a few times. The V and J genes are TRBV25-1 and TRBJ2-6, with 9 nucleotides matching TRBD1. CDR3 length: 15 residues. V trimming: 4 bases; J trimming: 6 bases; junction bases outside the gene matches: 4. Germline loops: CDR1 MGHDK, CDR2 SYGVNS. The CDR3 reads CASSGWTGEANVLTF. The CDR3 bases are TGTGCCAGCAGTGGGTGGACAGGGGAGGCCAACGTCCTGACTTTC.

The gene calls are TRBV30 and TRBJ2-4, with a possible D match to TRBD1 (5 bases). Germline loops: CDR1 GTSNPN, CDR2 SVGIG (reference sequence). Trimming left V 5 bases short and J 2 bases short, with 16 bases between. This CDR3 is 15 amino acids long. CDR3 sequence: CAWGSGPATKNIQYF. The CDR3 DNA sequence: TGTGCCTGGGGGTCAGGGCCCGCAACCAAAAACATTCAGTACTTC.

The chain has TRBV2 and TRBJ2-2; D ambiguous. Deletions cut 1 base from V and 7 bases from J, with 10 bases between. Germline loops: CDR1 SNHLY, CDR2 FYNNEI. The CDR3 length is 14 residues. The CDR3 sequence: CASSEEETIGELFF. The CDR3, as DNA: TGTGCCAGCAGTGAAGAAGAGACAATCGGGGAGCTGTTTTTT.

The J gene is TRBJ1-2, the V gene TRBV6-6; 7 bases are shared with TRBD1. The junction had 3 bases not matched to a gene; V was cut back by 4 bases and J by 4 bases. CDR1 and CDR2 (germline): MNHNY, SVGAGI (reference sequence). The CDR3 covers 13 residues. CDR3 sequence (DNA): TGTGCCAGCAGTTCAACAGGGGTCTATGGCTACACCTTC. It yields the protein CASSSTGVYGYTF.

This sequence joins TRBV6-5 and TRBJ2-7, with D perhaps TRBD1 (6 bases). The germline gives CDR1 MNHEY, CDR2 SVGAGI. The CDR3 spans 16 residues. V dropped 4 bases and J dropped 0 bases, with 16 bases sitting between them. CDR3 amino acids: CASSSPRGLSSYEQYF. The CDR3 bases are TGTGCCAGCAGTTCTCCCAGGGGCCTAAGCTCCTACGAGCAGTACTTC.

This clone was detected only once. The chain employs TRBV14 and TRBJ2-3; D is perhaps TRBD2 (6 bases). Germline CDR1 SGHDN, CDR2 FVKESK. V shed 3 bases and J shed 0 bases, with 10 bases lying between them. The CDR3 length is 15 residues. The CDR3 loop is CASSHVRGSTDTQYF. The CDR3, as DNA: TGTGCCAGCAGCCATGTCCGGGGGAGCACAGATACGCAGTATTTT.

V gene TRBV7-8 combines with J gene TRBJ2-7, with 8 bases fitting TRBD1. The CDR3 length is 16 residues. The trim removed 5 bases at V and 3 bases at J, leaving 12 bases unmatched. Germline assignment: CDR1 SGHVS and CDR2 FQNEAQ. The CDR3 DNA is TGTGCCAGCAGCCAACGGATCGGACAGGGACTCTACGAGCAGTACTTC. Translation gives CASSQRIGQGLYEQYF. The full variable domain, with the rest looked up from reference TRBV7-8 and TRBJ2-7, is GAGVSQSPRYKVAKRGQDVALRCDPISGHVSLFWYQQALGQGPEFLTYFQNEAQLDKSGLPSDRFFAERPEGSVSTLKIQRTQQEDSAVYLCASSQRIGQGLYEQYFGPGTRLTVT.

The genes are TRBV27 and TRBJ2-1, with TRBD1 as a possible D gene (6 bases). CDR3 length equals 15 residues. The V end was cut by 6 bases, the J end by 5 bases, with 17 bases between. The germline CDR1 and CDR2 sequences are MNHEY and SMNVEV (reference sequence). CDR3 bases: TGTGCCAGCAGAATTTCAGGCTGGGGGCACAATGAGCAGTTCTTC. This translates into CASRISGWGHNEQFF.

The chain uses TRBV5-6 and TRBJ2-7, with no clear D. The CDR3 extends over 12 amino acids. Germline V lookup: CDR1 SGHDT, CDR2 YYEEEE. Trimming took 1 base from V and 7 from J, leaving 9 bases between them. CDR3: CASSLWRREQYF. DNA for the CDR3: TGTGCCAGCAGCTTGTGGCGGCGGGAGCAGTACTTC.